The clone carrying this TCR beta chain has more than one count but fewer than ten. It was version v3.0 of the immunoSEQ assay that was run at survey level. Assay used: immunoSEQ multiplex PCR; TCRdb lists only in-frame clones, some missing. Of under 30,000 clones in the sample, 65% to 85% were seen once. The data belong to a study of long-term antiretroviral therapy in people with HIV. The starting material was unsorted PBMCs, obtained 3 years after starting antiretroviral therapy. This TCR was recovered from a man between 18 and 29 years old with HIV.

The CDR3 coding sequence is TGTGCCAGTAGCCCTGAGGTCGCAAGTCAGCCCCAGCATTTT. It is translated as CASSPEVASQPQHF. The chain is built from TRBV19 and TRBJ1-5; D unresolved. Germline CDR1 reads LNHDA; CDR2 reads SQIVND (reference sequence). The CDR3 totals 14 residues. The V end lost 6 bases, the J end lost 6 bases, and 15 bases lay between the germline ends.